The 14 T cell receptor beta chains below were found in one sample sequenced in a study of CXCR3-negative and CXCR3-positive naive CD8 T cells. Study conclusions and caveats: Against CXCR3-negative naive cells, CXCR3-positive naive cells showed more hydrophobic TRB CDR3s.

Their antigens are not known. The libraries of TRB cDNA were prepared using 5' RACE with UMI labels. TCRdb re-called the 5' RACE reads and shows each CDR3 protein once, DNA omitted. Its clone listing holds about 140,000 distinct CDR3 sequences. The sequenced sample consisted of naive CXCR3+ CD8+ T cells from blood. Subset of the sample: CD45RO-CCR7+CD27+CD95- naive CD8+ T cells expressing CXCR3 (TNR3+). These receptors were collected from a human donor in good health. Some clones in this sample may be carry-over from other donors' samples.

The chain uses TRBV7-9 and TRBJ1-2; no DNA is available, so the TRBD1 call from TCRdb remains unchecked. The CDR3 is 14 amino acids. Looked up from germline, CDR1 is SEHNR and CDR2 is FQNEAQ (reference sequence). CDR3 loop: CASSLGQGNYGYTF.

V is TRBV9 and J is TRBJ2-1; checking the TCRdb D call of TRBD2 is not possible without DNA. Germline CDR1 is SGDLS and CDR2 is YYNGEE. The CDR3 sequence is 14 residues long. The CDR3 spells CASSERREIDEQFF.

The CDR3 sequence is CASSSPGFAGELFF. The rearrangement links TRBV12-3 or TRBV12-4 to TRBJ2-2; absent DNA, TCRdb's TRBD1 call cannot be checked. The length of the CDR3 is 14 residues.

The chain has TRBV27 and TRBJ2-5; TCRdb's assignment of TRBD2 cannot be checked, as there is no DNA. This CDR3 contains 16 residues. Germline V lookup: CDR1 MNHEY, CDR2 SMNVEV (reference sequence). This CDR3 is CASSLEASGRFETQYF.

This CDR3 reads CASTRGDNEQFF. V and J are TRBV7-9 and TRBJ2-1; TCRdb selects TRBD2, and the lack of DNA leaves this call unchecked. This CDR3 region has 12 residues. From germline, CDR1 is SEHNR and CDR2 FQNEAQ (reference sequence).

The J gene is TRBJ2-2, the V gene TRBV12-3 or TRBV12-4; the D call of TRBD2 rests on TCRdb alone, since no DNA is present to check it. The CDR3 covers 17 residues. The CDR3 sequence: CATRGLAGVRNTGELFF.

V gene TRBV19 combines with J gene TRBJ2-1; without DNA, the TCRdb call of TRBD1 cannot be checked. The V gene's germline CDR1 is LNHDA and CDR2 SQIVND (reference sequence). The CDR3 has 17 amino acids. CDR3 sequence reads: CASSPHSGGTFYNEQFF.

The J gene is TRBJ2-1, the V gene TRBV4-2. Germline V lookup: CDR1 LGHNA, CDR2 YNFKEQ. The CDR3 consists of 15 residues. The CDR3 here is CASSQTASSYNEQFF.

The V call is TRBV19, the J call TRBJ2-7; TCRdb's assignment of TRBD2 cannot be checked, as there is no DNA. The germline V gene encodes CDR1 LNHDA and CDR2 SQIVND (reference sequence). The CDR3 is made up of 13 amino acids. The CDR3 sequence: CATSAGDSYEQYF.

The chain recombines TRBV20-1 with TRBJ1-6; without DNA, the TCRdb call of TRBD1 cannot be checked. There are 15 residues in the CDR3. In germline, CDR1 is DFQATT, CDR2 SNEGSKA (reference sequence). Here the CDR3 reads CSASYSRGGNSPLHF.

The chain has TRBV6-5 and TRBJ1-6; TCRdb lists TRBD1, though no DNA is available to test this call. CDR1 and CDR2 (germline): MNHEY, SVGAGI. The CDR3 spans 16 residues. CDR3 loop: CASSPMSGRINSPLHF.

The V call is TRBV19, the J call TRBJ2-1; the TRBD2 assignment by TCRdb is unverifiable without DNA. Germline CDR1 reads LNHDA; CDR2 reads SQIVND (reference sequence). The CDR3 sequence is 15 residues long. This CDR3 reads CASSLTSGPYNEQFF.

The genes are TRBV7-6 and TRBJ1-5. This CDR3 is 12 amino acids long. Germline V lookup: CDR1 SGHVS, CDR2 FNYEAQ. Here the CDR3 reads CASSSYNQPQHF.

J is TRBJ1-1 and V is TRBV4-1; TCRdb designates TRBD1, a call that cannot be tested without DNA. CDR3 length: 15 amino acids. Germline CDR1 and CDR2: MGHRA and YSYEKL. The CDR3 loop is CASSQGQGITAEAFF.